Listed below are T cell receptor beta chains from one sample, sequenced in a study of early T cells in non-severe SARS-CoV-2 infection. MiXCR was run by TCRdb on the 5' RACE reads, yielding one entry per CDR3 protein. The table has tens of thousands of distinct CDR3 sequences, 10% seen once; the top ten hold around 8%. Sequencing was performed on whole blood, taken at baseline. Every receptor here comes from an adult who was a healthcare worker with PCR-confirmed SARS-CoV-2 infection or an uninfected control (not recorded which). Each CDR3 is given with its conserved first and last residue. The D gene is left open where the match is weak. Clone size appears in some rows only: once, few, many, or a class for an expanded clone.

D	V	J	size	DNA	CDR3
NA	TRBV20-1	TRBJ1-1	few	TGCAGTGCCCAATTATGGGATTACCAGACTGAAGTTTTCTTT	CSAQLWDYQTEVFF
NA	TRBV19	TRBJ2-7	NA	TGTGCCAGTAGTACGGCTATCATCTCCTACGAGCAGTACTTC	CASSTAIISYEQYF
TRBD2	TRBV10-3	TRBJ2-2	NA	TGTGCCACCTCCGGGACTAGCGTTGACGGGGAGCTGTTTTTT	CATSGTSVDGELFF
NA	TRBV11-2	TRBJ2-7	many	TGTGCCAGCAGCTCCCAGGGACCCTACGAGCAGTACTTC	CASSSQGPYEQYF
NA	TRBV9	TRBJ2-3	few	TGTGCCAGCAGCGTCCGGTGGATCACAGATACGCAGTATTTT	CASSVRWITDTQYF
NA	TRBV11-2	TRBJ2-2	few	TGTGCCAGCAGCTTAATGAACGGGGAGCTGTTTTTT	CASSLMNGELFF
TRBD1	TRBV7-8	TRBJ2-7	NA	TGTGCCAGCAGCTCCGAGGGACAGGGGGTCTACGAGCAGTACTTC	CASSSEGQGVYEQYF
TRBD1	TRBV2	TRBJ2-7	few	TGTGCCAGCAGTGCACTACAGGGGCGACTTACCTACGAGCAGTACTTC	CASSALQGRLTYEQYF
NA	TRBV11-3	TRBJ2-1	many	TGTGCCAGCAGCTTAGCTTCGGGATACTCCTACAATGAGCAGTTCTTC	CASSLASGYSYNEQFF
TRBD2	TRBV20-1	TRBJ2-1	NA	TGCAGTGCTAGAGCGACTAGCGGGACGGGGAATGAGCAGTTCTTC	CSARATSGTGNEQFF
TRBD2	TRBV6-1	TRBJ2-6	NA	TGTGCCAGCGGTGGGACTAGCCGATTCTCTGGGGCCAACGTCCTGACTTTC	CASGGTSRFSGANVLTF
NA	TRBV5-1	TRBJ2-7	many	TGCGCCAGCAGCTTGGAGTACGAGCAGTACTTC	CASSLEYEQYF
TRBD1	TRBV14	TRBJ2-1	many	TGTGCCAGCAGCCAGAACCCGGGACAGGGGGTAGATGAGCAGTTCTTC	CASSQNPGQGVDEQFF
TRBD2	TRBV11-3	TRBJ2-5	few	TGTGCCAGCAGCTTAGACCGAAGCGTAGCGGGAGGGTCGGAGACCCAGTACTTC	CASSLDRSVAGGSETQYF
NA	TRBV20-1	TRBJ2-2	many	TGCAGTGCTAGATCCCCGTTGGGCACCGGGGAGCTGTTTTTT	CSARSPLGTGELFF
TRBD1	TRBV12-5	TRBJ2-1	NA	TGTGCTAGTGGTTTGGTAACAGGGGCCACCTACAATGAGCAGTTCTTC	CASGLVTGATYNEQFF
TRBD2	TRBV7-9	TRBJ2-1	many	TGTGCCAGCAGCCAAATGGGACTAGCGGGAGTTGAGCAGTTCTTC	CASSQMGLAGVEQFF
TRBD2	TRBV20-1	TRBJ2-3	many	TGCAGTGCTAGAGATTTAGGGACTAGCGGGCCGGCAGATACGCAGTATTTT	CSARDLGTSGPADTQYF
NA	TRBV7-9	TRBJ2-1	NA	TGTGCCAGCAGCCTAGTTGGAGTCTCCTACAATGAGCAGTTCTTC	CASSLVGVSYNEQFF
NA	TRBV29-1	TRBJ2-5	NA	TGCAGCGTTCGGCAGGGAGGGACCCAGTACTTC	CSVRQGGTQYF
NA	TRBV20-1	TRBJ1-6	few	TGCAGTGCTAGAGTCGCGGGGAATTCACCCCTCCACTTT	CSARVAGNSPLHF
NA	TRBV24-1	TRBJ1-2	NA	TGTGCCACCAGTGAGGGGGGTGACGGATCCGTTGGCTACACCTTC	CATSEGGDGSVGYTF
NA	TRBV12-3/TRBV12-4	TRBJ2-3	NA	TGTACCAGCCTCCGAACGGGCACAGATACGCAGTATTTT	CTSLRTGTDTQYF
TRBD2	TRBV19	TRBJ2-3	many	TGTGCCAGTAGTACCCCCACGGGACTAGCGGGAACAGATACGCAGTATTTT	CASSTPTGLAGTDTQYF
TRBD1	TRBV5-1	TRBJ1-6	NA	TGCGCCAGCAGCATCCGACAGGGTGGTAATTCACCCCTCCACTTT	CASSIRQGGNSPLHF
NA	TRBV9	TRBJ2-3	few	TGTGCCAGCAGCGTAATAGGGTCTACAGACACAGATACGCAGTATTTT	CASSVIGSTDTDTQYF